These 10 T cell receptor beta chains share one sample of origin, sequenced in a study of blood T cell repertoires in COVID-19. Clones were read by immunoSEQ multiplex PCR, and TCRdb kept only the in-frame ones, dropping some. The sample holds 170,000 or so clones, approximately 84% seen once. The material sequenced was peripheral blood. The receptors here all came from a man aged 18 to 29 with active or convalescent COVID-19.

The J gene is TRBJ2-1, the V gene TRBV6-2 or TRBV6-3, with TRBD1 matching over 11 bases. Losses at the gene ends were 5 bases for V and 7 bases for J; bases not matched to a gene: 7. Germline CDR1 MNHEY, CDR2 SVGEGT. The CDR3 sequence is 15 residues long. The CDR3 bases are TGTGCCAGCAGTCGAGGGGACAGGGGGGGAAATGAGCAGTTCTTC. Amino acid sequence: CASSRGDRGGNEQFF.

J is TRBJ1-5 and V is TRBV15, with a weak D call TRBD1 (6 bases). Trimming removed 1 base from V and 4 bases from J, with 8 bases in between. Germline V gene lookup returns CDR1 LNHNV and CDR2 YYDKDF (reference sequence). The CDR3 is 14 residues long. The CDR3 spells CATSRVTGNQPQHF. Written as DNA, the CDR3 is TGTGCCACCAGCAGAGTTACAGGGAATCAGCCCCAGCATTTT.

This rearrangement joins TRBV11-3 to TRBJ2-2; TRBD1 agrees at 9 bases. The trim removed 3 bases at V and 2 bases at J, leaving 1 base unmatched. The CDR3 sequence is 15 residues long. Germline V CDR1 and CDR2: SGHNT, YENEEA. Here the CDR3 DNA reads TGTGCCAGCAGCTTGGGACAGGGTAACACCGGGGAGCTGTTTTTT. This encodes CASSLGQGNTGELFF. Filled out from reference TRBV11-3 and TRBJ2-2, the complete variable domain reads EAGVVQSPRYKIIEKKQPVAFWCNPISGHNTLYWYLQNLGQGPELLIRYENEEAVDDSQLPKDRFSAERLKGVDSTLKIQPAELGDSAVYLCASSLGQGNTGELFFGEGSRLTVL.

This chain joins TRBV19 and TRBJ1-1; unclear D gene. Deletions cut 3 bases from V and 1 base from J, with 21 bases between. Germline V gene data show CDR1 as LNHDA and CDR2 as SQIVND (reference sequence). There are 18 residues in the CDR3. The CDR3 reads CASSIGVANTLKNTEAFF. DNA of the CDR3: TGTGCCAGTAGTATCGGAGTAGCGAACACGTTAAAGAACACTGAAGCTTTCTTT.

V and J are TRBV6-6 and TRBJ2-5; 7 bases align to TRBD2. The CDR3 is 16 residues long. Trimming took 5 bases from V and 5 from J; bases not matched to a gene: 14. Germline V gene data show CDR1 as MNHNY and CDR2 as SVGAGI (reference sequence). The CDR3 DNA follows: TGTGCCAGCAGTAGCCGGAGGCCGACCGGGGGGGAGACCCAGTACTTC. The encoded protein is CASSSRRPTGGETQYF.

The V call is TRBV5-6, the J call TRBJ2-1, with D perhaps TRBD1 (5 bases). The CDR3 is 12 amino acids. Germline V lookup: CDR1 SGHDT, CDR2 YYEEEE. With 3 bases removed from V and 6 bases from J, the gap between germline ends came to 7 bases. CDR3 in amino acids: CASSSTGNEQFF. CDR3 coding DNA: TGTGCCAGCAGCTCCACAGGCAATGAGCAGTTCTTC.

The CDR3 nucleotides are TGCGCCAGCAGCCTCCGGACTAGCGGGGCCTCCTACAATGAGCAGTTCTTC. Its translation: CASSLRTSGASYNEQFF. The chain joins TRBV4-1 to TRBJ2-1, with TRBD2 matching 12 bases. Germline V gene sequence: CDR1 MGHRA, CDR2 YSYEKL. The CDR3 is 17 amino acids. V trimming: 4 bases; J trimming: 0 bases; junction bases outside the gene matches: 4.

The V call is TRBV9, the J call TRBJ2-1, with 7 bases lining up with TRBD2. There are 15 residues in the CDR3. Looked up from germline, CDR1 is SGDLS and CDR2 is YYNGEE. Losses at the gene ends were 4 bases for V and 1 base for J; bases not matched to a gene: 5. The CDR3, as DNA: TGTGCCAGCAGCCCCGCTAGCGGATCCTACAATGAGCAGTTCTTC. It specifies CASSPASGSYNEQFF.

The CDR3 sequence: CASSRSGGGHEQYF. CDR3 coding DNA: TGTGCCAGCAGCAGGAGCGGGGGGGGCCACGAGCAGTACTTC. The J gene is TRBJ2-7, the V gene TRBV3-1 (or the pseudogene TRBV3-2); 10 bases align to TRBD2. Per the germline V gene, CDR1 is LGHDT and CDR2 is YNNKEL (reference sequence). The CDR3 extends over 14 amino acids. The V gene end was trimmed by 5 bases and the J gene end by 5 bases; junction bases not matched to a gene: 6.

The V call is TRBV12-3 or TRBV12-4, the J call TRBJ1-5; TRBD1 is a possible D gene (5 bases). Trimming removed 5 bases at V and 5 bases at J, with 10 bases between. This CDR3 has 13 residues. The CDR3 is CASSILRDQPQHF. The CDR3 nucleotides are TGTGCCAGCAGTATACTCAGGGATCAGCCCCAGCATTTT.